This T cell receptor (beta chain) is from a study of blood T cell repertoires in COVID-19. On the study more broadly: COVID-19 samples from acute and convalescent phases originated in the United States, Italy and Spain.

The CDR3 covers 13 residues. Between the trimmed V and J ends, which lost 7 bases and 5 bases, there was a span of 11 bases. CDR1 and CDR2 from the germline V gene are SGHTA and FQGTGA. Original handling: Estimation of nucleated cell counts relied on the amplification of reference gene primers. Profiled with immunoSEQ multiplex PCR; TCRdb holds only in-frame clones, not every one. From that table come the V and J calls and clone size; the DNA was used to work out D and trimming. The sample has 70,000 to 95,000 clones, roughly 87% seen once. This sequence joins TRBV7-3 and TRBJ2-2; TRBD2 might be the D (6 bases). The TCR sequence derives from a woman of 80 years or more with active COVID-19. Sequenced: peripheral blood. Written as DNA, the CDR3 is TGTGCCAGCACCCCTCGGGGGACCGGGGAGCTGTTTTTT. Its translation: CASTPRGTGELFF.